The text below deals with one T cell receptor beta chain. The CDR3 totals 15 residues. V was clipped by 6 bases and J by 2 bases; unmatched bases: 8. Germline-derived CDR1 and CDR2 are MNHNS and SASEGT. This record belongs to a study of CD8 T cells in Susac syndrome. TCR beta was sequenced from blood CD8+ and CD4+ T cells. The multiple sclerosis control group comprised treatment-naive patients with stable or active relapsing-remitting disease. Through negative isolation, CD4+ and CD8+ T cells were obtained, while TEMRA cells were enriched using FACS. The authors reverse transcribed 0.5 to 1 ug RNA with random hexamers. Amplification of TCR beta CDR3 by immunoSEQ multiplex PCR spanned 54 Vbeta and 13 Jbeta. TCRdb passed the immunoSEQ multiplex PCR reads through MiXCR, listing each CDR3 protein once. The sample lists 45,000 to 60,000 distinct CDR3 sequences; around 93% were seen once.

Input material: CD8+ T cells from PBMCs. This receptor was obtained from a human donor with multiple sclerosis. This sequence joins TRBV6-1 and TRBJ2-7; 9 nucleotides align to TRBD1. CDR3 sequence reads: CASRLRDREAYEQYF. The CDR3, as DNA: TGTGCCAGCAGATTAAGGGACAGGGAAGCCTACGAGCAGTACTTC.